The T cell receptor beta chain described here comes from a study of blood T cell repertoires in COVID-19. The CDR3 is made up of 13 amino acids. V was cut by 6 bases and J by 4 bases, with 10 bases left in between. Germline CDR1 is MNHEY and CDR2 is SVGAGI. Sequencing was performed with immunoSEQ multiplex PCR; in TCRdb, only in-frame clones are kept and a portion is missing. The sample carries roughly 700,000 clones, over 80% recorded once. The chain is built from TRBV6-5 and TRBJ1-5; no definite D call. This TCR derives from a woman between 18 and 29 years old with acute or convalescent COVID-19. Sequenced sample: peripheral blood. The CDR3 region has the DNA TGTGCCAGCAGCATGACAAGGAATCAGCCCCAGCATTTT. Its protein product is CASSMTRNQPQHF.